The clone carrying this T cell receptor (beta chain) has just a few counts. The antigen remains undetermined. RNA transcripts provided the source from which TCR beta CDR3 regions were amplified. Using the HTBI primer set, a first-round RT-PCR was run on the TCR CDR3. TCRdb re-called the multiplex PCR reads with MiXCR, one entry per CDR3 protein. This table holds about 500,000 distinct CDR3 sequences, roughly 18% found once. Used for diagnoses were clinical symptoms, serum thyroxine and TRAb, thyroid ultrasound and orbital computed tomography. The CDR3 runs to 14 residues. The J segment lost 6 bases and the V segment lost 0 bases, leaving 4 bases of the junction unmatched. Germline assignment: CDR1 LGHNA and CDR2 YNFKEQ. This entry comes from a study of T cells in Graves' hyperthyroidism and ophthalmopathy. Study-level results: Stable hyperthyroidism was separated from ophthalmopathy by a model based on 13 V-J features. Among thyroid clonotypes expanded above 0.001, most also appeared in blood.

This receptor was identified in a woman younger than 30 with Graves' ophthalmopathy. The chain recombines TRBV4-2 with TRBJ1-2; the match to TRBD1 covers 7 bases. Sequencing was performed on blood. CDR3 loop: CASSQDRGIHGYTF. Here the CDR3 DNA reads TGTGCCAGCAGCCAAGACAGGGGGATCCATGGCTACACCTTC.